The following is a TCR beta chain sequence with its context. V trimming: 5 bases; J trimming: 6 bases; junction bases outside the gene matches: 10. CDR1 and CDR2 (germline): KGHSH, LQKENI. This CDR3 spans 16 amino acids. The sample belongs to a study of cytomegalovirus exposure and HLA in healthy donors. Study overall: An earlier analysis identified 120 million or so unique TCR beta sequences in 170 million or so T cells.

The primer mix had 60 Vbeta and 13 Jbeta primers. This table comes from immunoSEQ multiplex PCR, and its TCRdb copy is limited to in-frame clones, with some not included. The sample has approximately 100,000 clones; 81% are singletons. Healthy bone marrow donors made up the donor group. The TCR comes from a woman aged 25-40 years in good health and CMV-seronegative. This rearrangement joins TRBV18 to TRBJ2-7; 13 nucleotides align to TRBD2. Sequences were obtained from PBMCs. The CDR3 DNA reads TGTGCCAGCTCATCCAGGACTAGCGGGAGTTTGGGCGAGCAGTACTTC. This codes for CASSSRTSGSLGEQYF.